The source of this T cell receptor beta chain is a study of T cells in Graves' hyperthyroidism and ophthalmopathy. Study outcomes and limitations: Ophthalmopathy and stable hyperthyroidism were told apart by a 13 V-J model. Blood also held most thyroid clonotypes expanded beyond 0.001. The model predicted ophthalmopathy a median roughly six months before onset.

V gave up 3 bases and J gave up 5 bases, with 7 bases separating them. The CDR3 extends over 12 amino acids. In this sample, this clonotype turned up many times. Its antigen is currently unknown. RNA transcripts were the template for amplifying TCR beta CDR3 regions. The TCR CDR3 first-round RT-PCR relied on the HTBI primer set. Via MiXCR, TCRdb re-called the multiplex PCR reads, giving one row per CDR3 protein. The sample holds 560,000 or so distinct CDR3 sequences, under 60% seen once. The rearrangement uses TRBV12-3 or TRBV12-4 and TRBJ1-1; D remains ambiguous. The sequence came from a woman aged 18-29 years with Graves' hyperthyroidism. Sequencing was done on a sample of peripheral blood or thyroid tissue (not recorded which). The DNA for the CDR3 is TGTGCCAGCAGTTTTGAACAGACTGAAGCTTTCTTT. It translates to CASSFEQTEAFF.